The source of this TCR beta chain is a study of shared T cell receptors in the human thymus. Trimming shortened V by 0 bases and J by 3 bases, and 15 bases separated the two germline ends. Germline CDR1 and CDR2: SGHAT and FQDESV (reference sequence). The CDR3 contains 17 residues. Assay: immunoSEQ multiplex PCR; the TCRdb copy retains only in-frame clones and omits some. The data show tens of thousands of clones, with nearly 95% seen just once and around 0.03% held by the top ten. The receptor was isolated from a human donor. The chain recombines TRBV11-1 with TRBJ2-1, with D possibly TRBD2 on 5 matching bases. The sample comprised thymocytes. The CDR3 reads CASSLARAPRSYNEQFF. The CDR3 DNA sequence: TGTGCCAGCAGCTTAGCGCGGGCCCCGAGGAGCTACAATGAGCAGTTCTTC.